This TCR beta chain was recovered during a study of cytomegalovirus exposure and HLA in healthy donors. About the research overall: The same platform was used for the 120 or so validation repertoires as for the 600 to 700 first-cohort repertoires, as reported in a later analysis. Study results and caveats: Fewer than 200 TCR beta chains were listed as cytomegalovirus-associated.

The data were produced by immunoSEQ multiplex PCR, yet TCRdb's version contains in-frame clones alone and is incomplete. Seen here are about 160,000 clones, approximately 96% observed once, and the top ten hold around 0.9%. As regards this clone: Its antigen remains unidentified.

The sequence was collected from a woman between 18 and 29 years old in good health and CMV-seronegative. The specimen sequenced was PBMCs.

The CDR3 loop reads CASSLVSGDTEAFF. DNA of the CDR3: TGCGCCAGCAGCTTGGTCTCAGGGGACACTGAAGCTTTCTTT. V gene TRBV5-1 combines with J gene TRBJ1-1, with D perhaps matching TRBD1 (6 bases). Trimming removed 0 bases at V and 3 bases at J, with 9 bases between. The CDR3 is 14 residues long. Germline loops: CDR1 SGHRS, CDR2 YFSETQ.